This TCR beta chain is from a study of T cell responses to AZD1222 COVID-19 vaccine. On this clone itself: The antigen is undetermined.

Data came from immunoSEQ multiplex PCR; TCRdb stores just in-frame clones and leaves some out. This sample has under 250,000 clones, with about 93% found just once. This CDR3 has 15 residues. Trimming shortened V by 0 bases and J by 1 base, and 9 bases separated the two germline ends. From germline, CDR1 is LGHDT and CDR2 YNNKEL (reference sequence). Regarding the study as a whole: Regions 160-218 and 743-854 dominated among vaccine-associated CD4 TCRs spanning spike.

This sequence was found in an adult in good health. Sequenced here: peripheral blood, sampled on day 0 of MenACWY control vaccination. The chain recombines TRBV3-1 (or the pseudogene TRBV3-2) with TRBJ1-1; no definite D call. DNA of the CDR3: TGTGCCAGCAGCCAAGACGGGGTTAAGAACACTGAAGCTTTCTTT. It translates to CASSQDGVKNTEAFF.